This TCR beta chain is from a study of beta chain features in type 1 diabetes. The CDR3 has 11 residues. In germline, CDR1 is DFQATT, CDR2 SNEGSKA (reference sequence). Trimming took off 7 bases at V and 9 bases at J, with 13 bases between the two ends. Study-wide points: Cells with high TCR expression could be over-represented by cDNA sequencing. Equally in patients and controls, shorter templates might have been favored by PCR. People with Type 1 diabetes carried modestly yet significantly shorter TCRB CDR3s in all four CD4+ subsets.

Sequenced material consisted of expressed TCRB transcripts (all of the isolated RNA was reverse transcribed). The method was immunoSEQ multiplex PCR; TCRdb's version includes in-frame clones alone and lacks a portion of them. The sample includes 250,000 to 350,000 clones, about 15% of them seen just once. Cells sorted by CD45RO/CCR7/CD25/CD127/CD95/CD27 comprised CD4+ naive, central memory, regulatory and stem cell-like memory cells. Regarding this clone: No antigen is known for it.

This chain links TRBV20-1 with TRBJ2-1, with D perhaps matching TRBD1 (5 bases). The receptor's source is a man under 40 in good health. Material: central memory CD4+ T cells from blood. The CDR3 DNA reads TGCAGTGTTCTCAGGGTAGTTGAGCAGTTCTTC. This translates into CSVLRVVEQFF.